The clone carrying this T cell receptor (beta chain) appeared a single time. This sample was included in a study of cytomegalovirus exposure and HLA in healthy donors. Trimming took 0 bases from V and 6 from J, leaving 15 bases between them. Per the germline V gene, CDR1 is SGDLS and CDR2 is YYNGEE. The CDR3 length is 15 residues. 13 Jbeta primers and 60 Vbeta primers were used for the PCR. The method was immunoSEQ multiplex PCR; TCRdb's version includes in-frame clones alone and lacks a portion of them. The top ten hold 1.5% to 2% of the sample, which has hundreds of thousands of clones, almost 80% seen once.

Source material: PBMCs. The chain couples TRBV9 to TRBJ1-2; possibly TRBD1 for D (6 bases). The sequence derives from a male donor in good health and CMV-seronegative. In DNA, the CDR3 is TGTGCCAGCAGCGTAGGAGGGGGGGATTACAATGGCTACACCTTC. Translated: CASSVGGGDYNGYTF.